The present TCR beta chain was sequenced within a study of T cell changes during pregnancy in multiple sclerosis. Profiled with immunoSEQ multiplex PCR; TCRdb holds only in-frame clones, not every one. This sample yields about 32,000 clones, of which 80% to 90% are seen a single time; over 9.5% belongs to the top ten. Per germline, CDR1 SGHRS and CDR2 YFSETQ. The trim removed 1 base at V and 3 bases at J, leaving 9 bases unmatched. The CDR3 extends over 17 amino acids. This sample comprised CD8+ T cells from peripheral blood mononuclear cells, obtained in the second trimester of pregnancy. The origin of this receptor is a female donor with multiple sclerosis, enrolled in a pregnancy study. The V and J genes are TRBV5-1 and TRBJ2-1; 8 positions match TRBD1. In nucleotides, the CDR3 is TGCGCCAGCAGCTTGACCCAACAGGGGGTGGTCTACAATGAGCAGTTCTTC. Its translation is CASSLTQQGVVYNEQFF.